These T cell receptor beta chains were read from a single sample in a study of blood T cell repertoires in COVID-19. Assay: immunoSEQ multiplex PCR; the TCRdb copy retains only in-frame clones and omits some. Here the sample spans about 48,000 clones, about 85% being singletons. The sequenced sample consisted of peripheral blood. The receptors come from an older woman with acute or convalescent COVID-19. The CDR3 runs from the conserved cysteine through the conserved F or W. A D gene is named only where the DNA matches it firmly. Only some rows state a clone size, as once, few, many or a class for expanded clones.

V gene	D gene	clone size	J gene	CDR3 protein	CDR3 DNA
TRBV6-5	TRBD2	NA	TRBJ2-3	CASGTSVYTQYF	TGTGCCAGTGGGACTAGCGTTTATACGCAGTATTTT
TRBV3-1/TRBV3-2	NA	NA	TRBJ1-1	CASSSSSRAGVSEAFF	TGTGCCAGCAGCTCTTCCTCGAGGGCGGGGGTATCAGAAGCTTTCTTT
TRBV11-1	NA	NA	TRBJ1-4	CASSFGGGDEKLFF	TGTGCCAGCAGCTTCGGAGGCGGGGATGAAAAACTGTTTTTT
TRBV19	TRBD1	NA	TRBJ1-5	CASSIAGQGERPQHF	TGTGCCAGTAGTATAGCAGGACAGGGGGAACGGCCCCAGCATTTT
TRBV12-3/TRBV12-4	NA	NA	TRBJ1-5	CASTLASNQPQHF	TGTGCCAGCACTTTGGCCTCGAATCAGCCCCAGCATTTT
TRBV5-4	NA	NA	TRBJ2-7	CASSSGSARNEQYF	TGTGCCAGCTCCAGTGGATCCGCCAGGAACGAGCAGTACTTC
TRBV5-4	TRBD1	NA	TRBJ1-2	CASSFRDRGRGYGYTF	TGTGCCAGCAGCTTTCGGGACAGGGGGCGCGGCTATGGCTACACCTTC
TRBV7-2	TRBD1	once	TRBJ2-1	CASSSFGQGFYNEQFF	TGTGCCAGCAGCTCCTTCGGACAGGGATTCTACAATGAGCAGTTCTTC
TRBV7-3	TRBD2	NA	TRBJ2-1	CASSLLAGVYNEQFF	TGTGCCAGCAGCTTACTAGCGGGGGTCTACAATGAGCAGTTCTTC
TRBV6-5	TRBD1	once	TRBJ1-2	CASSYLDRALYGYTF	TGTGCCAGCAGTTATCTGGACAGGGCCCTCTATGGCTACACCTTC
TRBV4-1	TRBD2	NA	TRBJ2-2	CASSQGRGVTGELFF	TGCGCCAGCAGCCAAGGACGGGGGGTCACCGGGGAGCTGTTTTTT
TRBV4-1	TRBD1	few	TRBJ2-1	CASSQGQMTYNEQFF	TGCGCCAGCAGCCAGGGACAGATGACCTACAATGAGCAGTTCTTC
TRBV7-2	TRBD2	NA	TRBJ2-3	CASSLGGTSGRLTDTQYF	TGTGCCAGCAGCTTAGGGGGGACTAGCGGGAGGTTGACAGATACGCAGTATTTT
TRBV14	NA	NA	TRBJ1-2	CASSQVLGANGYTF	TGTGCCAGCAGCCAAGTATTAGGGGCTAATGGCTACACCTTC
TRBV20-1	NA	NA	TRBJ2-7	CSAGSFEAQYF	TGCAGTGCTGGGTCTTTCGAGGCGCAGTACTTC
TRBV21-1	NA	NA	TRBJ1-3	CASRTPPRGSGNTIYF	TGTGCCAGCAGAACCCCCCCGCGGGGCTCTGGAAACACCATATATTTT
TRBV2	NA	NA	TRBJ2-3	CASSWTDDSTDTQYF	TGTGCCAGCTCCTGGACAGACGATAGCACAGATACGCAGTATTTT
TRBV13	TRBD1	NA	TRBJ1-2	CASSQQAGGAGYTF	TGTGCCAGCAGTCAGCAAGCAGGGGGCGCTGGCTACACCTTC
TRBV7-9	NA	NA	TRBJ1-2	CASSFSGGSAVGGYTF	TGTGCCAGCAGCTTTTCGGGGGGCTCGGCAGTTGGTGGCTACACCTTC
TRBV4-2	NA	NA	TRBJ2-3	CASSQETRSTDTQYF	TGTGCCAGCAGCCAAGAAACTAGATCCACAGATACGCAGTATTTT
TRBV19	NA	NA	TRBJ2-7	CASSRGQRKSYEQYF	TGTGCCAGTAGCCGCGGGCAGCGAAAATCCTACGAGCAGTACTTC
TRBV5-1	TRBD2	once	TRBJ2-1	CASSLYRSGTNEQFF	TGCGCCAGCAGCTTGTATAGAAGCGGGACTAATGAGCAGTTCTTC